This record covers a single T cell receptor beta chain. Random hexamers served to reverse transcribe about 0.5 to 1 ug RNA. It was immunoSEQ multiplex PCR that amplified TCR beta CDR3 across 54 Vbeta and 13 Jbeta. TCRdb re-analysed the immunoSEQ multiplex PCR reads in MiXCR, keeping a single row per CDR3 protein. The sample lists fewer than 80,000 distinct CDR3 sequences, 90% to 95% occurring once. TCR beta sequencing covered blood CD8+ and CD4+ T cells. The source of the sample is a study of CD8 T cells in Susac syndrome. The CDR3 runs 13 residues. V was cut by 3 bases and J by 2 bases, with 8 bases left in between. Germline V gene sequence: CDR1 MGHRA, CDR2 YSYEKL.

The sample comprised CD8+ T cells from PBMCs. This receptor was taken from a human donor with multiple sclerosis. The chain joins TRBV4-1 to TRBJ2-7; D is possibly TRBD1 (5 bases). CDR3 protein: CASSHPGTYEQYF. In nucleotides, the CDR3 is TGCGCCAGCAGCCACCCAGGGACCTACGAGCAGTACTTC.